Listed below are T cell receptor beta chains from one sample, sequenced in a study of regulatory T cells in long-lasting Graves disease. MiXCR was run by TCRdb on the multiplex PCR reads, yielding one entry per CDR3 protein. The sample includes about 420,000 distinct CDR3 sequences, less than 25% seen only once; the top ten take about a quarter. Sequences were derived from peripheral blood mononuclear cells (PBMCs), sampled when the disease was refractory, from a patient treated with antithyroid drugs. These receptors were collected from a female donor with Graves disease. Each CDR3 is given with its conserved first and last residue. A D gene is named only where the DNA matches it firmly. Where a row states a size, it is once, few, many or the class of an expanded clone; other rows omit it.

V	D	size	J	DNA	CDR3
TRBV7-2	-	few	TRBJ1-2	TGTGCCAGCGTGGGCAATTTAGGGGCCAAGGGGGGTTCCTATGGCCACACCTTC	CASVGNLGAKGGSYGHTF
TRBV6-2/TRBV6-3	-	-	TRBJ1-5	TGTGCCAGCAGTCCAACAAGGCAGGCGGGCAATCAGCCCCAGCATTTT	CASSPTRQAGNQPQHF
TRBV30	TRBD1	-	TRBJ1-4	TGTGCCTGGAGTGTAGCGGGGACAGGAAGACTGTTTTTT	CAWSVAGTGRLFF
TRBV29-1	-	-	TRBJ1-2	TGCAGCGTTGGAGGTCCCAGAGGTGGCTACACCTTC	CSVGGPRGGYTF
TRBV10-3	-	-	TRBJ2-2	TGTGCCATCAGTGAGTCGAAAGGCGGGGCTGGGGAGCTGTTTTTT	CAISESKGGAGELFF
TRBV7-9	TRBD2	-	TRBJ2-2	TGTGCCAGCAGCTTCTCCGGGCTAGCGGGGAACACCGGGGAGCTGTTTTTT	CASSFSGLAGNTGELFF
TRBV28	-	many	TRBJ1-5	TGTGCCGGATCTTGGGTAATCAATCAGCCCCAGCATTTT	CAGSWVINQPQHF
TRBV4-1	-	many	TRBJ2-5	TGCGCCAGCAGCCAAGTCCCGGGAAGAGAGACCCAGTACTTC	CASSQVPGRETQYF
TRBV4-3	TRBD2	-	TRBJ2-7	TGCGCCAGCAGCCAAGACCTTAGCCCGCGCCGGGGAGGGGACGAGCAGTACTTC	CASSQDLSPRRGGDEQYF
TRBV9	TRBD2	-	TRBJ2-1	TGTGCCAGCGGGGCGGGAGGTTCCTACAATGAGCAGTTCTTC	CASGAGGSYNEQFF
TRBV12-3/TRBV12-4	TRBD1	-	TRBJ1-2	TGTGCCAGCAGCCTACAGGGGTGGGTAGGTGGCTACACCTTC	CASSLQGWVGGYTF
TRBV6-2/TRBV6-3	-	-	TRBJ2-7	TGTGCCAGCAGTTACTCAGGGCAGTCGCAGTACTTC	CASSYSGQSQYF
TRBV20-1	-	-	TRBJ1-1	TGCAGTTCCTGGGAGAACACTGAAGCTTTCTTT	CSSWENTEAFF
TRBV5-5	-	few	TRBJ1-5	TGTGCCAGCAGACATGACAGTCGGCAGCCCCAGCATTTT	CASRHDSRQPQHF
TRBV27	-	few	TRBJ2-6	TGTGCCAGCAGTTTATCACCCTACTCTGGGGCCAACGTCCTGACTTTC	CASSLSPYSGANVLTF
TRBV24-1	-	many	TRBJ1-2	TGTGCCACCAGTGATTCTTCTACCGGCAGGGCGGATATGGGCTACACCTTC	CATSDSSTGRADMGYTF
TRBV30	-	-	TRBJ2-1	TGTGCCTGGAGAAAGTCAAGCGGCAATGAGCAGTTCTTC	CAWRKSSGNEQFF
TRBV19	TRBD2	-	TRBJ2-7	TGTGCCAGTAGTAATTGGACTAGCGGGACCTCCTACGAGCAGTACTTC	CASSNWTSGTSYEQYF
TRBV11-2	-	-	TRBJ2-2	TGTGCCAGCAGCCCAAAAGCTGGTAGTGCGCTGGGCGGCGGGGAGCTGTTTTTT	CASSPKAGSALGGGELFF
TRBV7-9	TRBD1	-	TRBJ1-4	TGTGCCAGCAGCCCCGGGACAGACCTTAATGAAAAACTGTTTTTT	CASSPGTDLNEKLFF